Listed below are T cell receptor beta chains from one sample, sequenced in a study of spatial heterogeneity in lung cancer. TCRdb reprocessed the 5' RACE reads with MiXCR, giving one entry per CDR3 protein. The sample consists of approximately 50,000 distinct CDR3 sequences, about 7.4% of them appearing once. Source: PBMCs, taken at follow-up. These receptors were obtained from a female donor with early-stage non-small cell lung cancer. CDR3s include the opening cysteine and the closing phenylalanine or tryptophan. The D gene is left open where the match is weak. Not all rows give a size; the values are once, few, many and, for expanded clones, a class.

j_gene,abundance,v_gene,d_gene,CDR3nt,CDR3aa
TRBJ1-3,many,TRBV29-1,NA,TGCAGCGCTTTGGACGGTTCTATTGGAAACACCATATATTTT,CSALDGSIGNTIYF
TRBJ2-2,many,TRBV20-1,NA,TGCAGTGCTAGGGCCTCAGCCCCCACCGGGGAGCTGTTTTTT,CSARASAPTGELFF
TRBJ1-5,many,TRBV20-1,TRBD1,TGCAGTGCTTGGCAGGGGGCCGCTTCTCAGCCCCAGCATTTT,CSAWQGAASQPQHF
TRBJ1-2,few,TRBV11-2,TRBD1,TGTGCCAGCAGCTTAGTGGGACAGGGCACCTATGGCTACACCTTC,CASSLVGQGTYGYTF
TRBJ2-3,NA,TRBV28,NA,TGTGCCACCGCGGGGCCAAGCACAGATACGCAGTATTTT,CATAGPSTDTQYF
TRBJ1-5,NA,TRBV5-1,NA,TGCGCCAGCAGCTCGTCGCCGCAAGATCAGCCCCAGCATTTT,CASSSSPQDQPQHF
TRBJ1-5,few,TRBV2,TRBD1,TGTGCCATCGGGACAGATCATCAGCCCCAGCATTTT,CAIGTDHQPQHF
TRBJ2-1,many,TRBV5-6,TRBD1,TGTGCCAGCAGTTCACCGGGACAGGGGCGGGATGAGCAGTTCTTC,CASSSPGQGRDEQFF
TRBJ2-3,many,TRBV11-3,TRBD2,TGTGCCAGCAGCTCGGGGACTAGCGGGGGTCAGGCAGATACGCAGTATTTT,CASSSGTSGGQADTQYF
TRBJ1-1,NA,TRBV25-1,NA,TGTGCCAGCAGTGAATTGATGGAACAGAACACTGAAGCTTTCTTT,CASSELMEQNTEAFF
TRBJ1-1,many,TRBV20-1,NA,TGCAGTGCTACAGACCTGCGGGGGAACACTGAAGCTTTCTTT,CSATDLRGNTEAFF
TRBJ1-2,many,TRBV10-3,NA,TGTGCCATCAGTGAGTCGGCATTCTATGGCTACACCTTC,CAISESAFYGYTF
TRBJ2-3,NA,TRBV6-2/TRBV6-3,TRBD2,TGTGCCAGCAGCTTAGCGGGGGAGCCCACGTATACGCAGTATTTT,CASSLAGEPTYTQYF
TRBJ2-7,many,TRBV21-1,NA,TGTGCCAGCAGCCCTCGGACAGGGGGTTCCTACGAGCAGTACTTC,CASSPRTGGSYEQYF
TRBJ2-1,many,TRBV7-9,TRBD1,TGTGCCGGCGACCGGGACAGGGGTTACAATGAGCAGTTCTTC,CAGDRDRGYNEQFF
TRBJ1-5,few,TRBV3-1,NA,TGTGCCAGCCAAAGGGGGAATCAGCCCCAGCATTTT,CASQRGNQPQHF
TRBJ1-5,many,TRBV19,TRBD1,TGTGCCAGTAGTCCCGGGACAGGGGAGACTCAGCCCCAGCATTTT,CASSPGTGETQPQHF
TRBJ2-7,many,TRBV20-1,NA,TGCAGTGCCCCGGACTACGAGCAGTACTTC,CSAPDYEQYF
TRBJ2-2,NA,TRBV7-2,NA,TGTGCCAGCAGAGGGGACTTCGCGAACACCGGGGAGCTGTTTTTT,CASRGDFANTGELFF
TRBJ1-2,few,TRBV5-1,NA,TGCGCCAGCAGCTTGGGCACAGGACCGCTATCGGTCTATGGCTACACCTTC,CASSLGTGPLSVYGYTF
TRBJ2-3,NA,TRBV3-1,TRBD2,TGTGCCAGCAGCCAAGGGACTAGCGGGGGCCCTGGGTATTTT,CASSQGTSGGPGYF
TRBJ1-5,once,TRBV6-6,NA,TGTGCCAGCATCGGAACAGCGAGCAATCAGCCCCAGCATTTT,CASIGTASNQPQHF
TRBJ1-2,many,TRBV4-3,TRBD1,TGCGCCAGCAGCCCTCACAGGGGTAACTATGGCTACACCTTC,CASSPHRGNYGYTF
TRBJ2-1,many,TRBV5-1,NA,TGCGCCAGCAGCTTGGCTCAGGGTACCGATGAGCAGTTCTTC,CASSLAQGTDEQFF
TRBJ2-1,many,TRBV11-3,TRBD1,TGTGCCAGCAGGGAGACAGGGTCTAAGGAGCAGTTCTTC,CASRETGSKEQFF
TRBJ2-7,many,TRBV28,NA,TGTGCCAGCAGTTCCGAATACGAGCAGTACTTC,CASSSEYEQYF
TRBJ1-1,NA,TRBV5-1,TRBD1,TGCGCCAGGGGACAGGGAGGAGCTTTCTTT,CARGQGGAFF
TRBJ2-3,many,TRBV6-5,TRBD2,TGTGCCAGCAGTTGGAGCGGGGGGGCAGATACGCAGTATTTT,CASSWSGGADTQYF
TRBJ2-1,NA,TRBV5-1,TRBD1,TGCGCCAGCAGCTACGACAGGGAACGTGAGCAGTTCTTC,CASSYDREREQFF
TRBJ2-7,many,TRBV5-1,NA,TGCGCCAGCAGCTTGGATTCCAACAGTTGGAGGGGCGAGCAGTACTTC,CASSLDSNSWRGEQYF
TRBJ1-5,few,TRBV20-1,NA,TGCAGTGCTAGAATGGGGGTGAACAATCAGCCCCAGCATTTT,CSARMGVNNQPQHF
TRBJ1-2,few,TRBV29-1,TRBD1,TGCAGCGTCGTCGGACAGGAGAGTTACGGCTATGGCTACACCTTC,CSVVGQESYGYGYTF
TRBJ2-3,NA,TRBV12-3/TRBV12-4,NA,TGTGCCAGCAAACGGACCACAGATACGCAGTATTTT,CASKRTTDTQYF
TRBJ2-7,many,TRBV5-1,TRBD1,TGCGCCAGCAGCCTCCGGGACAGGGGCAACGAGCAGTACTTC,CASSLRDRGNEQYF
TRBJ2-3,many,TRBV4-3,NA,TGCGCCAGCAGCCGCGACCGGGGGCCCACAGATACGCAGTATTTT,CASSRDRGPTDTQYF
TRBJ1-1,once,TRBV7-2,NA,TGTGCCAGCAGCCAAACCCTGGGTACGCGCACTGAAGCTTTCTTT,CASSQTLGTRTEAFF
TRBJ2-3,few,TRBV3-1,NA,TGTGCCAGCAGCCAGGCAGTTGGCACAGATACGCAGTATTTT,CASSQAVGTDTQYF
TRBJ2-1,few,TRBV7-2,TRBD2,TGTGCCAGCAGCTACCAAGCGGGGGGGCCTCGAAATGAGCAGTTCTTC,CASSYQAGGPRNEQFF
TRBJ1-6,few,TRBV5-1,NA,TGCGCCAGCAGCTTGAGTGGGCCAGGGTATAATTCACCCCTCCACTTT,CASSLSGPGYNSPLHF
TRBJ2-2,few,TRBV7-2,TRBD1,TGTGCCAGCAGTCGGCAGGGGGTCACCGGGGAGCTGTTTTTT,CASSRQGVTGELFF
TRBJ1-2,NA,TRBV18,TRBD1,TGTGCCAGCTCACCAATAAACCCGGGACAGGGCGTCTACACCTTC,CASSPINPGQGVYTF
TRBJ1-1,NA,TRBV7-9,NA,TGTGCCAGCAGCCCCCCAGGGTTAGGGAACACTGAAGCTTTCTTT,CASSPPGLGNTEAFF
TRBJ2-3,many,TRBV20-1,NA,TGCAGTCCTCGACTCGTACTTTCCACAGATACGCAGTATTTT,CSPRLVLSTDTQYF
TRBJ2-7,NA,TRBV27,TRBD1,TGTGCCAGCATTCCGGGAGACAGGGGCGAGCAGTACTTC,CASIPGDRGEQYF
TRBJ2-2,many,TRBV6-2/TRBV6-3,NA,TGTGCCAGCAGTTCGGGTTTGACAGCCTTGAACACCGGGGAGCTGTTTTTT,CASSSGLTALNTGELFF
TRBJ1-1,NA,TRBV6-1,TRBD1,TGTGCCAGCAGTGAACCAGTCGGGACAGTGATATTCTTT,CASSEPVGTVIFF
TRBJ2-5,few,TRBV7-8,NA,TGTGCCAGCAGCTTACAGCGTGGAGAAGAGACCCAGTACTTC,CASSLQRGEETQYF
TRBJ2-5,many,TRBV4-1,TRBD2,TGCGCCAGCAGCCAATTAGCGGGAGAGACCCAGTACTTC,CASSQLAGETQYF
TRBJ2-6,NA,TRBV9,TRBD1,TGTGCCAGCAGCTCACGGACAGGTGGGGCCAACGTCCTGACTTTC,CASSSRTGGANVLTF
TRBJ2-5,many,TRBV6-1,NA,TGTGCCAGCAGTCGCCCGGTGGCAGGGGCGCAAGAGACCCAGTACTTC,CASSRPVAGAQETQYF
TRBJ2-2,NA,TRBV29-1,TRBD1,TGCAGCGTGGGCTCCGGGACAGGGACGAACACCGGGGAGCTGTTTTTT,CSVGSGTGTNTGELFF
TRBJ1-5,few,TRBV5-1,NA,TGCGCCAGCAGCTCAGGGCCGGATCAGCCCCAGCATTTT,CASSSGPDQPQHF
TRBJ1-2,many,TRBV20-1,NA,TGCAGTGCTAGAGATAGGCAGGGGCATGGCTACACCTTC,CSARDRQGHGYTF
TRBJ2-5,many,TRBV19,TRBD1,TGTGCCAGTAGTCACAACAGGGGGACTCCCCAAGAGACCCAGTACTTC,CASSHNRGTPQETQYF
TRBJ1-5,NA,TRBV5-5,NA,TGTGCCAGCAGCTCCGGACAGCTTACCCAAAATCAGCCCCAGCATTTT,CASSSGQLTQNQPQHF
TRBJ1-2,many,TRBV29-1,NA,TGCAGCGGGTCCTTAGGGAATAACTATGGCTACACCTTC,CSGSLGNNYGYTF